This is a list of T cell receptor beta chains from one sample in a study of a mutant IDH1 vaccine in newly diagnosed glioma. The method was immunoSEQ multiplex PCR; TCRdb's version includes in-frame clones alone and lacks a portion of them. The repertoire holds 15,000 to 20,000 clones, with just under 80% as singletons. This material consisted of PBMCs, taken from a glioma patient treated with radiotherapy, temozolomide or both. Receptors originate from a man aged 35-49 years with glioma. Both conserved end residues are part of each CDR3. The D gene is left open where the match is weak. Rows give clone size only sometimes, using once, few, many, or a class for an expanded clone.

d_call j_call clone_size v_call cdr3_nt cdr3_aa
. TRBJ1-1 few TRBV6-5 TGTGCCAGCAGCTCTACGAGATCGGCTTTCTTT CASSSTRSAFF
. TRBJ1-5 few TRBV19 TGTGCCAGTGGCCAGGCCAGCAATCAGCCCCAGCATTTT CASGQASNQPQHF
TRBD1 TRBJ1-1 . TRBV19 TGTGCCAGTAGTATTCGTTTGACAGGGGGTCCGAACACTGAAGCTTTCTTT CASSIRLTGGPNTEAFF
. TRBJ2-1 . TRBV9 TGTGCCAGCAGCGTAACAGGGGAGGGGAATGAGCAGTTCTTC CASSVTGEGNEQFF
. TRBJ2-6 . TRBV5-1 TGCGCCAGCAGCTTGAGACCCGCCAGGGGGGACGGGGCCAACGTCCTGACTTTC CASSLRPARGDGANVLTF
. TRBJ1-6 . TRBV7-8 TGTGCCAGCAGACCCGTACCAGGGGCTAATAATTCACCCCTCCACTTT CASRPVPGANNSPLHF
TRBD2 TRBJ2-2 . TRBV11-3 TGTGCCAGCAACAGAGGGGCTAGCGGGATGAACACCGGGGAGCTGTTTTTT CASNRGASGMNTGELFF
TRBD1 TRBJ1-1 . TRBV29-1 TGCAGCGCCACGACAGGGGGTAACACTGAAGCTTTCTTT CSATTGGNTEAFF
. TRBJ2-5 . TRBV25-1 TGTGCCAGCAGCCCCGGAGAGACCCAGTACTTC CASSPGETQYF
. TRBJ2-7 . TRBV11-2 TGTGCCAGCAGCTTAGAGTTTTTAGGCGCGGAGCAGTACTTC CASSLEFLGAEQYF
. TRBJ1-1 few TRBV5-1 TGCGCCAGCACCACGACGAGCGGGCCGAACACTGAAGCTTTCTTT CASTTTSGPNTEAFF
. TRBJ1-1 . TRBV5-1 TGCGCCAGCAGGGCGGGCGGGGGCCTAACGACTGAAGCTTTCTTT CASRAGGGLTTEAFF
. TRBJ1-2 . TRBV7-9 TGTGCCAGCAGCTTAAACCGCGCTTCGGGTGGCTACACCTTC CASSLNRASGGYTF
. TRBJ2-7 few TRBV7-2 TGTGCCAGCAGCCTCTCCTACGAGCAGTACTTC CASSLSYEQYF
. TRBJ1-1 . TRBV6-5 TGTGCCAGCAGTTACAGGGTGGGGACTGAAGCTTTCTTT CASSYRVGTEAFF
TRBD2 TRBJ2-1 . TRBV11-1 TGTGCCAGCAGCTTAAGTGGGAGACTAGCGGGATATGAGCAGTTCTTC CASSLSGRLAGYEQFF
. TRBJ2-1 . TRBV27 TGTGCCAGCAGTTCGTCCCCCTCTGCAGTAGAGCAGTTCTTC CASSSSPSAVEQFF
TRBD1 TRBJ2-2 . TRBV10-2 TGCGCCAGCAGTGAAACTGGGACAGGAGTAATCGACACCGGGGAGCTGTTTTTT CASSETGTGVIDTGELFF
. TRBJ1-4 few TRBV4-1 TGCGCCAGCAGCCAATTTCAGAAAGAAAAACTGTTTTTT CASSQFQKEKLFF
. TRBJ2-7 . TRBV27 TGTGCCAGCAGCTCTCAGGGGGGCTACGAGCAGTACTTC CASSSQGGYEQYF
. TRBJ1-2 . TRBV4-1 TGCGCCAGCAGCCAGGGGCCGCTCGGCTATGGCTACACCTTC CASSQGPLGYGYTF
. TRBJ2-5 once TRBV11-3 TGTGCCAGCAGCCCCCGGAATCGGGACTTACAAGAGACCCAGTACTTC CASSPRNRDLQETQYF
. TRBJ1-1 . TRBV14 TGTGCCAGCAGCCAAGGCGGGGGCGGGACTGAAGCTTTCTTT CASSQGGGGTEAFF
TRBD2 TRBJ2-1 . TRBV19 TGTGCCAGTAGTTCGTCCGCGGGAGGTACTTGGGAGCAGTTCTTC CASSSSAGGTWEQFF
. TRBJ2-5 few TRBV4-3 TGCGCCAGCAGCCAAGGAACGAGAGACCAAGAGACCCAGTACTTC CASSQGTRDQETQYF
TRBD1 TRBJ1-3 . TRBV5-5 TGTGCCAGCAGCTACTTACCGGGACAGGGAAACACCATATATTTT CASSYLPGQGNTIYF